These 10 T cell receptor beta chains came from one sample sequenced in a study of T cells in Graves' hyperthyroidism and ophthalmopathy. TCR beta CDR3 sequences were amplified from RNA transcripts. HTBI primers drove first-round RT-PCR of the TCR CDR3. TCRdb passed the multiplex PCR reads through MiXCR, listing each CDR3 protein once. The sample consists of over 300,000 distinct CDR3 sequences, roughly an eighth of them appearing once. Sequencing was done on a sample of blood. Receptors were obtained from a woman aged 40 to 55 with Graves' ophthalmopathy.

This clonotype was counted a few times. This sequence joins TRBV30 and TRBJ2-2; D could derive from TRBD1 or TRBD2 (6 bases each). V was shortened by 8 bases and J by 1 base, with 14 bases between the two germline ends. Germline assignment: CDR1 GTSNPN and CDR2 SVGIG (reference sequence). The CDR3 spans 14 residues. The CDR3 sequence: CAAEGGKNTGELFF. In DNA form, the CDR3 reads TGTGCCGCGGAGGGGGGAAAGAACACCGGGGAGCTGTTTTTT. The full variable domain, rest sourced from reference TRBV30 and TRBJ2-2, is SQTIHQWPATLVQPVGSPLSLECTVEGTSNPNLYWYRQAAGRGLQLLFYSVGIGQISSEVPQNLSASRPQDRQFILSSKKLLLSDSGFYLCAAEGGKNTGELFFGEGSRLTVL.

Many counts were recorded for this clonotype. The chain's CDR3 is CAISDPGNNEQFF. CDR3 DNA: TGTGCCATCAGTGACCCCGGGAACAATGAGCAGTTCTTC. This sequence joins TRBV10-3 and TRBJ2-1, with TRBD2 as a possible D gene (5 bases). The CDR3 has 13 residues. Germline V gene sequence: CDR1 ENHRY, CDR2 SYGVKD. V lost 3 bases and J 5 bases, leaving 8 bases between the germline ends.

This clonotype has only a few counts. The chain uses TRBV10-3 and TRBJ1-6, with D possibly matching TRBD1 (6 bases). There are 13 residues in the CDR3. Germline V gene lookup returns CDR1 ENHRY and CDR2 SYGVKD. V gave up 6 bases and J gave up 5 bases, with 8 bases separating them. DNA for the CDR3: TGTGCCATCAGGCGGGACAATAATTCACCCCTCCACTTT. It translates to CAIRRDNNSPLHF.

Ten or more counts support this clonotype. The CDR3 region is CASAPPGQLGNTIYF. CDR3 DNA: TGTGCTAGTGCCCCCCCGGGACAGCTGGGAAACACCATATATTTT. The V gene is TRBV12-5, the J gene TRBJ1-3, with TRBD1 matching over 7 bases. From germline, CDR1 is LGHNT and CDR2 FRNRAP. Unmatched junction bases numbered 10, after V lost 7 bases and J lost 4 bases. CDR3 length equals 15 residues.

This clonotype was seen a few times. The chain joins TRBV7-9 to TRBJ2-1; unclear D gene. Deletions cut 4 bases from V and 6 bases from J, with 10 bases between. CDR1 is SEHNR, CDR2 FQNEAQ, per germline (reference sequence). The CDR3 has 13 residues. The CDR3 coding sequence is TGTGCCAGCAGCTCAGCACGGGCCAATGAGCAGTTCTTC. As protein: CASSSARANEQFF.

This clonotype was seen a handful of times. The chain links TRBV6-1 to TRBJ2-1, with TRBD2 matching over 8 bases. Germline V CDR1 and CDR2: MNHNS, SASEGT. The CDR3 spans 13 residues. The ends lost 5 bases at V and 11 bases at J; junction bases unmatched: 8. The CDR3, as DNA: TGTGCCAGCAGTTCCCTGGAGCGGGAGAAGCAGTTCTTC. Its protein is CASSSLEREKQFF.

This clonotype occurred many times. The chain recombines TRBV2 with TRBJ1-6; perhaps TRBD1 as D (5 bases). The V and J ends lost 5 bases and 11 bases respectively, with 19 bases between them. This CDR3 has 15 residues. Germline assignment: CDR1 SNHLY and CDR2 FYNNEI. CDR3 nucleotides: TGTGCCAGCAGTTCGGACACCCTAGATAGGGCACCCCTCCACTTT. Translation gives CASSSDTLDRAPLHF.

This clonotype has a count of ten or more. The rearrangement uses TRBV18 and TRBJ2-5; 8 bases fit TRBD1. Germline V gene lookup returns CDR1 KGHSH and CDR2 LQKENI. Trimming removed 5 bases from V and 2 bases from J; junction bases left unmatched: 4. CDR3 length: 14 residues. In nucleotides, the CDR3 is TGTGCCAGCTCAGACAGACAGGGGCAAGAGACCCAGTACTTC. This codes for CASSDRQGQETQYF.

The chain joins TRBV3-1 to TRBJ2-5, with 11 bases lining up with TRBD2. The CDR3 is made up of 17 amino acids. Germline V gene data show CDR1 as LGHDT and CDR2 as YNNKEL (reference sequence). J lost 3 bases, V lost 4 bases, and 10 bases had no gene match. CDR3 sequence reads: CASSLLKGLAGKETQYF. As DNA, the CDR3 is TGTGCCAGCAGCCTCCTAAAAGGACTAGCGGGTAAAGAGACCCAGTACTTC.

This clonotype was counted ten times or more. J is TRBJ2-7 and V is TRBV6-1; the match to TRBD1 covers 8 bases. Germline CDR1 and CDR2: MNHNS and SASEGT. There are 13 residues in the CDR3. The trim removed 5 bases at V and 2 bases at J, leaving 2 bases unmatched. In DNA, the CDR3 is TGTGCCAGCAGTCAGGGGGCGGCCTACGAGCAGTACTTC. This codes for CASSQGAAYEQYF.